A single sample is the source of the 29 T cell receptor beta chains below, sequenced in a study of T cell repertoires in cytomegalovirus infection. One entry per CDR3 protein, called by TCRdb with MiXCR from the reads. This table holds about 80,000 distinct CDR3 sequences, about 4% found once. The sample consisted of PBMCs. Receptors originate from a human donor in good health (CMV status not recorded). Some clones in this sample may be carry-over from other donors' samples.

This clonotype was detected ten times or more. CDR3 residues: CAGTTMNTEAFF. DNA for the CDR3: TGTGCCGGTACAACAATGAACACTGAAGCTTTCTTT. This rearrangement joins TRBV28 to TRBJ1-1, with D uncertain. Trimming shortened V by 11 bases and J by 0 bases, and 10 bases separated the two germline ends. The CDR3 sequence is 12 residues long. Per the germline V gene, CDR1 is MDHEN and CDR2 is SYDVKM.

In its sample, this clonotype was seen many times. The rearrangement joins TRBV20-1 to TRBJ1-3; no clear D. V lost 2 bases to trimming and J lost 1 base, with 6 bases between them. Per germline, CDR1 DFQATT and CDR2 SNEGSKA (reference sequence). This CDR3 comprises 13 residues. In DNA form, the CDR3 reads TGCAGTGCTAGATCGGGATCTGGAAACACCATATATTTT. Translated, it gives CSARSGSGNTIYF.

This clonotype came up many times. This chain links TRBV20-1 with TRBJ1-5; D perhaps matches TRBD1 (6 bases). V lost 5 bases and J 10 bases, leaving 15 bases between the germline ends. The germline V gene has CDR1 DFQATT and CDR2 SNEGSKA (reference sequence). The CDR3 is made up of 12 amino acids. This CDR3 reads CSARAGQFPQHF. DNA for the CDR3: TGCAGTGCTCGAGCCGGACAGTTTCCCCAGCATTTT.

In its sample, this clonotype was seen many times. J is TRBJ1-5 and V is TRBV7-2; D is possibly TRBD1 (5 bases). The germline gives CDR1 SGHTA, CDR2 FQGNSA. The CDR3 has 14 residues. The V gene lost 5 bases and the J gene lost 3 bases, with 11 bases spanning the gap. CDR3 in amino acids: CASSTGLSNQPQHF. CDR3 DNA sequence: TGTGCCAGCAGCACGGGACTGTCCAATCAGCCCCAGCATTTT.

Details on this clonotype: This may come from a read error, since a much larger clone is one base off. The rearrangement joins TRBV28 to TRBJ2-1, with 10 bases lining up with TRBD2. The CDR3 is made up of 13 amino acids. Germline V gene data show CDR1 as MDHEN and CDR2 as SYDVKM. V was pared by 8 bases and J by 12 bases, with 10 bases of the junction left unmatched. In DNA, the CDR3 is TGTGCCAGCGGAGAGCGGGGGGGTAGGGGGCAGTTCTTC. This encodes CASGERGGRGQFF.

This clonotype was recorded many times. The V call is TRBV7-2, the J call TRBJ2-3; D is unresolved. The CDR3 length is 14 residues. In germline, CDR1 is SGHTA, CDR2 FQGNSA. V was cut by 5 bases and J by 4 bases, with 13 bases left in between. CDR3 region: CASSLDWSADTQYF. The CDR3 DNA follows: TGTGCCAGCAGCCTAGACTGGTCCGCAGATACGCAGTATTTT. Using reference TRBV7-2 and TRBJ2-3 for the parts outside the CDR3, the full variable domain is GAGVSQSPSNKVTEKGKDVELRCDPISGHTALYWYRQSLGQGLEFLIYFQGNSAPDKSGLPSDRFSAERTGGSVSTLTIQRTQQEDSAVYLCASSLDWSADTQYFGPGTRLTVL.

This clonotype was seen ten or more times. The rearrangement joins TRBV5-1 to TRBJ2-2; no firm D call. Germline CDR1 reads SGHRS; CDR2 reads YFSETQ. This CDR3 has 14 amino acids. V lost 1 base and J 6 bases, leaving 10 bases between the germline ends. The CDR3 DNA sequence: TGCGCCAGCAGCTTGCGGCCAAAGGCCGGGGAGCTGTTTTTT. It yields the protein CASSLRPKAGELFF.

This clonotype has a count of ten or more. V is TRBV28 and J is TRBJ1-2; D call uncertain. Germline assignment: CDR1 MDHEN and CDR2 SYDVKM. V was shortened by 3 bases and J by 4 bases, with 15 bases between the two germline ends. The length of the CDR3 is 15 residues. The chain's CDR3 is CASSFPGEGFYGYTF. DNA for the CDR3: TGTGCCAGCAGTTTTCCCGGGGAAGGATTCTATGGCTACACCTTC.

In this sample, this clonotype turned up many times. The DNA of the CDR3 is TGTGCCAGCAGCTTACGGCGGGGGGAATTGAGTGAAGCTTTCTTT. It encodes CASSLRRGELSEAFF. The chain couples TRBV7-3 to TRBJ1-1; possible D gene TRBD1, 5 bases. CDR1 and CDR2 from the germline V gene are SGHTA and FQGTGA. This CDR3 is built from 15 residues. Trimming pared 2 bases from V and 7 bases from J, leaving 17 bases between.

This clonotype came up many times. CDR3 DNA sequence: TGTGCCAGCAGCTTAGCGGCCGGGACATCCAAAAACATTCAGTACTTC. Translated, it gives CASSLAAGTSKNIQYF. The chain recombines TRBV7-8 with TRBJ2-4, with D maybe TRBD1 (6 bases). This CDR3 has 16 amino acids. V dropped 0 bases and J dropped 2 bases, with 11 bases sitting between them. Germline V gene lookup returns CDR1 SGHVS and CDR2 FQNEAQ.

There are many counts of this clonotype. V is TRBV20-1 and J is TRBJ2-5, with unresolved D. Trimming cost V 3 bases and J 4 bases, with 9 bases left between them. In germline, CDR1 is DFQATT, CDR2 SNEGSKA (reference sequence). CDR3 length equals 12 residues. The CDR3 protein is CSASILGETQYF. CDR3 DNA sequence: TGCAGTGCTAGCATTCTAGGAGAGACCCAGTACTTC.

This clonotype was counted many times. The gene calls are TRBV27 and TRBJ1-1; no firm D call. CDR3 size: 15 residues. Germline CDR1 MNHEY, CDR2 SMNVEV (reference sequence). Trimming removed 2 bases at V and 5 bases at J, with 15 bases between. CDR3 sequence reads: CASSLRAGGRTEAFF. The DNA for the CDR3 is TGTGCCAGCAGTTTACGGGCGGGTGGGAGGACTGAAGCTTTCTTT.

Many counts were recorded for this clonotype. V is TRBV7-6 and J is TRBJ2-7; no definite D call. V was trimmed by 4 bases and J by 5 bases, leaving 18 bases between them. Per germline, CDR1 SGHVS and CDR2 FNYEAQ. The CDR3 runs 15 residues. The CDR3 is CASSSSWGLRDEQYF. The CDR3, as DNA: TGTGCCAGCAGCTCAAGCTGGGGATTACGGGACGAGCAGTACTTC.

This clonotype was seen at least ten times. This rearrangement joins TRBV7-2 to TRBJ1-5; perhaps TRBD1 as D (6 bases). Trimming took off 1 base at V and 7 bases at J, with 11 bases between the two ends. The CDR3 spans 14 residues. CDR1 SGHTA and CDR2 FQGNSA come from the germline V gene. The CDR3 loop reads CASSLDRGGQPQHF. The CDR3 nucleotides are TGTGCCAGCAGCTTAGATCGGGGGGGCCAGCCCCAGCATTTT. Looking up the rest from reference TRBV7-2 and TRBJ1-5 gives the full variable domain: GAGVSQSPSNKVTEKGKDVELRCDPISGHTALYWYRQSLGQGLEFLIYFQGNSAPDKSGLPSDRFSAERTGGSVSTLTIQRTQQEDSAVYLCASSLDRGGQPQHFGDGTRLSIL.

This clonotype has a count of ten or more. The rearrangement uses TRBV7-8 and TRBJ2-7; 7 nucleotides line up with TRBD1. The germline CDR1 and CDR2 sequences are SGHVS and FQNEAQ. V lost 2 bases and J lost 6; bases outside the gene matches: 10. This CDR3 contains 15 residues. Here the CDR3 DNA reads TGTGCCAGCAGCTTATGGACAGGAATTACCTCCGAGCAGTACTTC. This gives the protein CASSLWTGITSEQYF.

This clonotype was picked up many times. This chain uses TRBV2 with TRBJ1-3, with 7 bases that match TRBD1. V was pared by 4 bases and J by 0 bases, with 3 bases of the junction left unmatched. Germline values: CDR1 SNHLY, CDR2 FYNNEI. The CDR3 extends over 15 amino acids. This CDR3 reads CASSAGTDSGNTIYF. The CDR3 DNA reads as TGTGCCAGCAGTGCCGGGACAGACTCTGGAAACACCATATATTTT.

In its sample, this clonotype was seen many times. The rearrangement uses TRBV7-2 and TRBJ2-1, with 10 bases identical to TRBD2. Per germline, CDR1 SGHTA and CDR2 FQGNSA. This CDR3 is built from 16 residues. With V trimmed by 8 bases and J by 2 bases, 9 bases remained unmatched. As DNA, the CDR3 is TGTGCCAGCGTTAGGACTAGCGGAGCCACCTACAATGAGCAGTTCTTC. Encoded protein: CASVRTSGATYNEQFF.

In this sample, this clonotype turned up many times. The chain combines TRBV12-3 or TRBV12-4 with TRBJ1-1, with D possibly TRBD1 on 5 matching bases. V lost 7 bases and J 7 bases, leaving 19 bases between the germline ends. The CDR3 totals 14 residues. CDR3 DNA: TGTGCCAGCACCCTCTGGGGGAAATTGGGTGAAGCTTTCTTT. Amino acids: CASTLWGKLGEAFF.

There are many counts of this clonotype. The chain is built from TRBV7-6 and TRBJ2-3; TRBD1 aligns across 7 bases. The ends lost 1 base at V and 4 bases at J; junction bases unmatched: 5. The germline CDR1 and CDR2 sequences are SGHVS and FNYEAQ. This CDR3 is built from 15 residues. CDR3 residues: CASSLEGAGADTQYF. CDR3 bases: TGTGCCAGCAGCTTAGAGGGGGCGGGTGCAGATACGCAGTATTTT.

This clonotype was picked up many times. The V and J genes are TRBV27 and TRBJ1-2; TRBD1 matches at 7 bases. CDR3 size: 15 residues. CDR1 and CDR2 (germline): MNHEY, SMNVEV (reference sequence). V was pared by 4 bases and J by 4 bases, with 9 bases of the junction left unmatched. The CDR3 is CASSYADRVGYGYTF. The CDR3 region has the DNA TGTGCCAGCAGTTATGCCGACAGGGTGGGCTATGGCTACACCTTC.

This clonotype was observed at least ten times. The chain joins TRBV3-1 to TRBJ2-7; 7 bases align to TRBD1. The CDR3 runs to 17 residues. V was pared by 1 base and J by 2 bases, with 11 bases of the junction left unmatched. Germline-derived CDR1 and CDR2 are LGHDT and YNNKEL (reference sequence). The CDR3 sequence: CASSQGNLGTAPYEQYF. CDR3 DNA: TGTGCCAGCAGCCAAGGGAACCTTGGGACAGCCCCCTACGAGCAGTACTTC.

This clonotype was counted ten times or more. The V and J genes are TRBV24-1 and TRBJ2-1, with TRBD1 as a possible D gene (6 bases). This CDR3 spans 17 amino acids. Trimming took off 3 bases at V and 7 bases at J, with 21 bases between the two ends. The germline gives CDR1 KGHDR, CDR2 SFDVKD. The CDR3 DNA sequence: TGTGCCACCAGTGATAGTGACAGGTCTGAGACACAGAATGAGCAGTTCTTC. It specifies CATSDSDRSETQNEQFF.

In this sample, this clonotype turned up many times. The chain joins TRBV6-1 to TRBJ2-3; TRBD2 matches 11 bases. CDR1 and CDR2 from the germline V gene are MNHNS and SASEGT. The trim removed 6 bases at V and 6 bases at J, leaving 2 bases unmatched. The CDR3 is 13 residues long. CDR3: CASSWTSGDTQYF. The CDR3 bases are TGTGCCAGCAGCTGGACTAGCGGGGATACGCAGTATTTT.

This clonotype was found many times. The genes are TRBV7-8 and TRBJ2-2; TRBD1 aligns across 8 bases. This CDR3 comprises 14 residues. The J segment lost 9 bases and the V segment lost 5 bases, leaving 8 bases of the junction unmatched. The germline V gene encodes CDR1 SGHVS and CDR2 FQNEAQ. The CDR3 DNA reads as TGTGCCAGCAGCCAAGGCAGGGGGCCCCGGGAGCTGTTTTTT. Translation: CASSQGRGPRELFF.

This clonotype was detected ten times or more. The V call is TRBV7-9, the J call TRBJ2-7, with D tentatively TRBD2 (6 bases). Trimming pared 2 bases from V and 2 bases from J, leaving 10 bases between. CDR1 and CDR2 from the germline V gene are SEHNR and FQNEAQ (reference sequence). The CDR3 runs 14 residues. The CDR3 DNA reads TGTGCCAGCAGCTTACGGGGGTTTCCCTACGAGCAGTACTTC. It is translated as CASSLRGFPYEQYF.

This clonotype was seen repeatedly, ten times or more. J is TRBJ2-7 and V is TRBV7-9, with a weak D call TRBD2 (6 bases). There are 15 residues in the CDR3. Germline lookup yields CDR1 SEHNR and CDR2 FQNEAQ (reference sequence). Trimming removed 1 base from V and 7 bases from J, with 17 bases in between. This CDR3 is CASSLVPRDSGEQYF. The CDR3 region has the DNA TGTGCCAGCAGCTTAGTGCCGCGGGACTCTGGGGAGCAGTACTTC.

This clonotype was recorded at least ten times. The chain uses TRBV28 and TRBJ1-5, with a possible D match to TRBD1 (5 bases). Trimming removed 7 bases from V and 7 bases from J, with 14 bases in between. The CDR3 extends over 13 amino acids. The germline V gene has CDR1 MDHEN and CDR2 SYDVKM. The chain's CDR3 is CASTAGWGQPQHF. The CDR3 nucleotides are TGTGCCAGCACCGCAGGGTGGGGCCAGCCCCAGCATTTT.

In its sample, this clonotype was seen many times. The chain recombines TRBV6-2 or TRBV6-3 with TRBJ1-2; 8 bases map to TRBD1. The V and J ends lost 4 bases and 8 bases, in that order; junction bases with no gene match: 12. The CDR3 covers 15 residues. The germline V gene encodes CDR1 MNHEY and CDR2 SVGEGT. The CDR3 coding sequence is TGTGCCAGCAGTTTACCTGGACAGGGTACAGGAGGCTACACCTTC. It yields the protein CASSLPGQGTGGYTF.

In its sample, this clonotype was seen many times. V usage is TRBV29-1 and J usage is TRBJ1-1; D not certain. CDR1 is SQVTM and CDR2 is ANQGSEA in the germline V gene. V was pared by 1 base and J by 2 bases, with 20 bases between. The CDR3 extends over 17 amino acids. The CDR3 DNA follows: TGCAGCGTTGAAGGATCTCAATCTTCCCGGGTCAACACTGAAGCTTTCTTT. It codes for CSVEGSQSSRVNTEAFF.